The 31 T cell receptor beta chains below were found in one sample sequenced in a study of T-cell reconstitution after alpha-beta-depleted transplantation in children. The library targeted TCRbeta and was prepared with unique molecular identifiers. MiXCR, applied by TCRdb to the PCR reads, yields one record per CDR3 protein. Of roughly 500,000 distinct CDR3 sequences in the sample, about 33% were seen once. The sequenced sample was PBMCs from the stem cell graft donor, obtained from the stem cell graft. The receptors were sampled from a human donor who donated a stem cell graft to a child with aplastic anemia.

This chain joins TRBV12-3 or TRBV12-4 and TRBJ2-2; D remains unclear. This CDR3 comprises 13 residues. V was trimmed by 5 bases and J by 5 bases, leaving 9 bases between them. The CDR3 DNA is TGTGCCAGCAGTACCGGCCTTACCGGGGAGCTGTTTTTT. As protein: CASSTGLTGELFF.

The chain carries TRBV6-2 or TRBV6-3 and TRBJ1-1; D unclear. Germline values: CDR1 MNHEY, CDR2 SVGEGT. This CDR3 spans 13 amino acids. V was pared by 6 bases and J by 4 bases, with 12 bases between. In DNA, the CDR3 is TGTGCCAGCAGAACCTCCTTGGGCACTGAAGCTTTCTTT. Protein product: CASRTSLGTEAFF.

This clonotype was seen many times. The chain uses TRBV12-3 or TRBV12-4 and TRBJ2-3, with unresolved D. This CDR3 is 11 amino acids long. V was pared by 6 bases and J by 2 bases, with 3 bases between. The chain's CDR3 is CASSYTDTQYF. The CDR3 DNA reads as TGTGCCAGCAGCTACACAGATACGCAGTATTTT.

This clonotype has just a few counts. This sequence joins TRBV24-1 and TRBJ2-1; D might be TRBD1 (6 bases). Trimming took 4 bases from V and 4 from J, leaving 16 bases between them. The germline V gene has CDR1 KGHDR and CDR2 SFDVKD. This CDR3 contains 16 residues. CDR3 in DNA: TGTGCCACCAGTGAACAGGACAGCGCCCCATACAATGAGCAGTTCTTC. Translating gives CATSEQDSAPYNEQFF.

V is TRBV21-1 and J is TRBJ2-1. TRBV21-1 is a pseudogene. The CDR3 length is 15 residues. CDR3 DNA: TGTGCCAGCAGCAAAGTCAGGAGTTCATCGAATGAGCAGTTCTTC. Its translation: CASSKVRSSSNEQFF.

About this clonotype itself: Germline and junction disagree at one end, which may indicate a read error. The chain uses TRBV18 and TRBJ2-4, with 12 positions matching TRBD2. The CDR3 covers 16 residues. Germline-derived CDR1 and CDR2 are KGHSH and LQKENI. The CDR3 region is CASSPAALAGGPNRDF. The CDR3 DNA follows: TGTGCCAGCTCACCCGCGGCCCTAGCGGGAGGGCCAAATAGGGACTTC.

CDR3 loop: CSVGMSAGSTDTQYF. DNA of the CDR3: TGCAGCGTTGGGATGAGTGCAGGTAGCACAGATACGCAGTATTTT. The gene calls are TRBV29-1 and TRBJ2-3; D is undetermined. V was trimmed by 4 bases and J by 0 bases, leaving 14 bases between them. The CDR3 is 15 amino acids. Germline values: CDR1 SQVTM, CDR2 ANQGSEA.

The V and J genes are TRBV5-1 and TRBJ1-1; 9 bases are a match to TRBD1. V shed 3 bases and J 5 bases; nucleotides not matched to a gene: 8. Germline CDR1 and CDR2: SGHRS and YFSETQ. CDR3 length: 15 residues. Written as DNA, the CDR3 is TGCGCCAGCAGCTCCGATGGACAGGGGTGGACTGAAGCTTTCTTT. Its protein product is CASSSDGQGWTEAFF.

This clonotype appeared a few times. The rearrangement uses TRBV12-3 or TRBV12-4 and TRBJ1-1; D gene uncertain. The CDR3 contains 15 residues. Trimming cost V 5 bases and J 0 bases, with 13 bases left between them. CDR3 sequence reads: CASSAPPGLNTEAFF. The CDR3 DNA follows: TGTGCCAGCAGTGCACCCCCGGGTCTGAACACTGAAGCTTTCTTT.

The chain combines TRBV5-1 with TRBJ2-1; a possible D gene is TRBD1 (5 bases). This CDR3 has 16 amino acids. Looked up from germline, CDR1 is SGHRS and CDR2 is YFSETQ. Trimming shortened V by 4 bases and J by 2 bases, and 16 bases separated the two germline ends. CDR3 in amino acids: CASSPITGVAYNEQFF. CDR3 DNA: TGCGCCAGCAGCCCCATCACAGGCGTGGCCTACAATGAGCAGTTCTTC.

This clonotype was recorded many times. The chain links TRBV6-4 to TRBJ2-1, with TRBD1 matching over 9 bases. V was clipped by 2 bases and J by 7 bases; unmatched bases: 6. The germline V gene encodes CDR1 MRHNA and CDR2 SNTAGT. This CDR3 region has 15 residues. The CDR3 is CASSDGRDRANEQFF. The DNA for the CDR3 is TGTGCCAGCAGTGACGGAAGGGACAGGGCTAATGAGCAGTTCTTC.

The chain combines TRBV2 with TRBJ1-1, with D possibly being TRBD1 (5 bases). Per the germline V gene, CDR1 is SNHLY and CDR2 is FYNNEI. This CDR3 region has 18 residues. V gave up 7 bases and J gave up 3 bases, with 27 bases separating them. DNA for the CDR3: TGTGCCAGCACTCTCTCTCCGTCGGGGCCAGGGAGCTACACTGAAGCTTTCTTT. Residues: CASTLSPSGPGSYTEAFF.

The V and J genes are TRBV11-1 and TRBJ2-1; 7 bases are shared with TRBD2. The germline V gene encodes CDR1 SGHAT and CDR2 FQDESV (reference sequence). This CDR3 contains 15 residues. The V and J ends lost 8 bases and 5 bases, in that order; junction bases with no gene match: 12. As DNA, the CDR3 is TGTGCCAGCCGACTTAGCGGGCCTCGTAACAATGAGCAGTTCTTC. Its protein product is CASRLSGPRNNEQFF.

This chain uses TRBV12-3 or TRBV12-4 with TRBJ1-2; maybe TRBD1 (6 bases). V gave up 3 bases and J gave up 5 bases, with 10 bases separating them. The CDR3 runs to 13 residues. CDR3 sequence reads: CASSFGGEYGYTF. CDR3 DNA sequence: TGTGCCAGCAGTTTTGGGGGCGAGTATGGCTACACCTTC.

As DNA, the CDR3 is TGTGCCAGCAGGGCCCCGGGGACTAGCAATGAGCAGTTCTTC. The encoded protein is CASRAPGTSNEQFF. This chain connects TRBV12-3 or TRBV12-4 to TRBJ2-1, with TRBD2 matching 8 bases. V gave up 6 bases and J gave up 6 bases; unmatched junction bases: 7. The CDR3 length is 14 residues.

The chain joins TRBV9 to TRBJ2-5; 7 bases are a match to TRBD1. Germline loops: CDR1 SGDLS, CDR2 YYNGEE. The V gene end was trimmed by 1 base and the J gene end by 3 bases; junction bases not matched to a gene: 6. This CDR3 spans 15 amino acids. Here the CDR3 reads CASSVLGQGEETQYF. CDR3 nucleotide sequence: TGTGCCAGCAGCGTATTAGGCCAGGGGGAAGAGACCCAGTACTTC.

This clonotype occurred a few times. The chain employs TRBV29-1 and TRBJ1-1, with D unclear. V was trimmed by 4 bases and J by 1 base, leaving 7 bases between them. The CDR3 runs to 12 residues. Germline CDR1 SQVTM, CDR2 ANQGSEA. This CDR3 reads CSVGWGNTEAFF. The DNA of the CDR3 is TGCAGCGTTGGATGGGGGAACACTGAAGCTTTCTTT.

V usage is TRBV7-2 and J usage is TRBJ2-1; 8 bases map to TRBD1. V shed 4 bases, J shed 5 bases, and the junction held 10 bases outside the gene matches. Per the germline V gene, CDR1 is SGHTA and CDR2 is FQGNSA. The CDR3 length is 16 residues. As DNA, the CDR3 is TGTGCCAGCAGCTCGACCCGGGACAGGATTAACAATGAGCAGTTCTTC. This codes for CASSSTRDRINNEQFF.

The chain combines TRBV7-9 with TRBJ2-2, with 7 nucleotides matching TRBD2. This CDR3 is built from 14 residues. Per the germline V gene, CDR1 is SEHNR and CDR2 is FQNEAQ (reference sequence). V dropped 1 base and J dropped 8; count of bases not matched to a gene: 4. The CDR3 loop is CASSLVGGSGELFF. The CDR3, as DNA: TGTGCCAGCAGCTTAGTCGGCGGGAGTGGGGAGCTGTTTTTT.

This rearrangement joins TRBV24-1 to TRBJ2-3; D not resolved. Between the trimmed V and J ends, which lost 6 bases and 2 bases, there was a span of 11 bases. This CDR3 is 14 amino acids long. From germline, CDR1 is KGHDR and CDR2 SFDVKD. As DNA, the CDR3 is TGTGCCACCAGTTCGATACAGTTCACAGATACGCAGTATTTT. It translates to CATSSIQFTDTQYF.

CDR3 protein: CASSKLTSQSTYEQYF. The CDR3 DNA follows: TGCGCCAGCAGCAAATTAACCTCACAAAGCACCTACGAGCAGTACTTC. This rearrangement joins TRBV5-1 to TRBJ2-7; no reliable D call. Germline V gene sequence: CDR1 SGHRS, CDR2 YFSETQ. The CDR3 is 16 residues long. V shed 4 bases and J shed 2 bases, with 19 bases lying between them.

The rearrangement uses TRBV29-1 and TRBJ2-1, with D uncertain. CDR3 size: 11 residues. Germline loops: CDR1 SQVTM, CDR2 ANQGSEA. The V and J ends lost 3 bases and 10 bases respectively, with 10 bases between them. This CDR3 is CSVDRWSEQFF. Here the CDR3 DNA reads TGCAGCGTTGATCGCTGGTCGGAGCAGTTCTTC.

The rearrangement links TRBV12-3 or TRBV12-4 to TRBJ2-2, with 9 bases aligning to TRBD2. CDR3 size: 16 residues. The junction had 9 bases not matched to a gene; V was cut back by 5 bases and J by 5 bases. In nucleotides, the CDR3 is TGTGCCAGCAGTCCCTTAGCGGGAGAGGGGACCGGGGAGCTGTTTTTT. It codes for CASSPLAGEGTGELFF.

This rearrangement joins TRBV21-1 to TRBJ2-1; the D segment call TRBD1 is taken from the table without a DNA check. TRBV21-1 is labeled a pseudogene. The CDR3 length is 23 residues. The CDR3 reads CASSASPRPSGRERRLFSNEQFF. The CDR3 bases are TGTGCCAGCAGCGCGAGCCCCCGTCCTAGCGGAAGAGAGAGGAGATTATTTTCGAATGAGCAGTTCTTC.

The CDR3: CASSVGLGTELNEQFF. CDR3 nucleotide sequence: TGTGCCAGCAGCGTAGGACTCGGGACAGAACTCAATGAGCAGTTCTTC. The V gene is TRBV9, the J gene TRBJ2-1; 7 bases line up with TRBD1. With 0 bases clipped from V and 6 bases from J, the junction kept 9 bases outside the gene matches. Germline V gives CDR1 SGDLS, CDR2 YYNGEE. The CDR3 covers 16 residues.

The chain employs TRBV20-1 and TRBJ2-6; tentatively, D is TRBD2 (6 bases). The CDR3 spans 17 residues. Trimming shortened V by 1 base and J by 0 bases, and 13 bases separated the two germline ends. Germline V lookup: CDR1 DFQATT, CDR2 SNEGSKA (reference sequence). Here the CDR3 reads CSARGVAGSSGANVLTF. The CDR3 coding sequence is TGCAGTGCTAGAGGGGTTGCGGGGAGCTCTGGGGCCAACGTCCTGACTTTC.

The chain uses TRBV24-1 and TRBJ2-1; 10 nucleotides align to TRBD2. CDR3 size: 14 residues. Losses at the gene ends were 12 bases for V and 2 bases for J; bases not matched to a gene: 6. CDR1 KGHDR and CDR2 SFDVKD come from the germline V gene. CDR3 protein: CAAAGLAPYNEQFF. For the CDR3, the DNA is TGTGCCGCGGCGGGACTAGCGCCCTACAATGAGCAGTTCTTC.

In its sample, this clonotype was seen a few times. J is TRBJ1-4 and V is TRBV29-1; TRBD1 aligns across 7 bases. Germline V gene sequence: CDR1 SQVTM, CDR2 ANQGSEA. After removal of 4 bases from V and 7 bases from J, the junction contained 6 bases not matched to a gene. The CDR3 consists of 13 residues. CDR3 residues: CSVVPQGVEKLFF. CDR3 coding DNA: TGCAGCGTTGTTCCGCAGGGGGTTGAAAAACTGTTTTTT. Full variable domain (missing parts from reference TRBV29-1 and TRBJ1-4): SAVISQKPSRDICQRGTSLTIQCQVDSQVTMMFWYRQQPGQSLTLIATANQGSEATYESGFVIDKFPISRPNLTFSTLTVSNMSPEDSSIYLCSVVPQGVEKLFFGSGTQLSVL.

This clonotype was seen only a few times. This chain links TRBV7-2 with TRBJ2-1; 11 positions agree with TRBD2. Germline values: CDR1 SGHTA, CDR2 FQGNSA. V shed 1 base, J shed 7 bases, and the junction held 3 bases outside the gene matches. The CDR3 loop spans 15 amino acids. This chain's CDR3 is CASSLGGLAANEQFF. The CDR3 nucleotides read TGTGCCAGCAGCTTAGGGGGACTAGCGGCAAATGAGCAGTTCTTC.

In this sample, this clonotype turned up a few times. The chain has TRBV12-3 or TRBV12-4 and TRBJ2-2; 8 bases fit TRBD2. After removal of 6 bases from V and 4 bases from J, the junction contained 7 bases not matched to a gene. The CDR3 length is 15 residues. CDR3 DNA: TGTGCCAGCAGCCTTCGGGAGGGGTCCACCGGGGAGCTGTTTTTT. Protein: CASSLREGSTGELFF.

This clonotype showed up just a few times. The chain has TRBV29-1 and TRBJ2-1; TRBD1 might be the D (6 bases). The CDR3 is 14 residues long. CDR1 is SQVTM, CDR2 ANQGSEA, per germline. Trimming left V 6 bases short and J 5 bases short, with 17 bases between. The CDR3 loop is CSVNTGTQNNEQFF. CDR3 in DNA: TGCAGCGTCAACACCGGGACACAAAACAATGAGCAGTTCTTC.